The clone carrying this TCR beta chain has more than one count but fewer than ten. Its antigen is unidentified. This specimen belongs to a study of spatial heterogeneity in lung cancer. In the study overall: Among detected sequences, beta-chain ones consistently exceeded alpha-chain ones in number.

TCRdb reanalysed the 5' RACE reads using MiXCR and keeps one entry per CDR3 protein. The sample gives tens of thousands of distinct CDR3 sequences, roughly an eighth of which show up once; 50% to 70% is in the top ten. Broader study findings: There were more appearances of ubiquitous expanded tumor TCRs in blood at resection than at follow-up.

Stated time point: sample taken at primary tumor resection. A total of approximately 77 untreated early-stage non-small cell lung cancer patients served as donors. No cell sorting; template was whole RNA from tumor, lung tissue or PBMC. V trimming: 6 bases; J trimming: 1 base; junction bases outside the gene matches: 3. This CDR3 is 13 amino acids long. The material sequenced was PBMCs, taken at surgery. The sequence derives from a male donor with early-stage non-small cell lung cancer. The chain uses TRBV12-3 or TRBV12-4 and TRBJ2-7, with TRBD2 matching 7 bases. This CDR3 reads CASRGLESYEQYF. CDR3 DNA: TGTGCCAGCAGAGGACTAGAGTCCTACGAGCAGTACTTC.